This TCR beta chain was sequenced in a study of blood T cell repertoires in COVID-19. TCRdb's table, derived via immunoSEQ multiplex PCR, lists solely in-frame clones and lacks some. The sample holds about 200,000 clones, more than 70% seen once. The CDR3 sequence is 15 residues long. Trimming cost V 4 bases and J 6 bases; bases outside gene matches: 10. The V gene's germline CDR1 is SGHTS and CDR2 YDEGEE. Participant-given clinical history determined each cohort assignment. Sample: PBMCs or T cells enriched from blood (not recorded which). The genes are TRBV5-8 and TRBJ2-1; 7 positions match TRBD1. This TCR was recovered from a man in his forties or fifties with acute COVID-19. The CDR3, as DNA: TGTGCCAGCAGCCCCACTGTAGGGGGCCTCAATGAGCAGTTCTTC. Its translation: CASSPTVGGLNEQFF.